One sample yielded the 12 T cell receptor beta chains listed below, sequenced in a study of shared clonotypes between healthy human individuals. Only in-frame clones appear in the TCRdb table, and some are missing; sequencing was by immunoSEQ multiplex PCR. Of about 820,000 clones listed, 80% to 95% are singletons. Naive-designated CD8 cells lacked CD45RO, were positively enriched for CCR7, and omitted terminally differentiated effector memory CD45RA+ cells. What was sequenced was naive CD8+ T cells sorted from blood. The receptors originated from a man aged 30 to 39 in good health.

V and J are TRBV29-1 and TRBJ1-3, with D uncertain. V was trimmed by 5 bases and J by 4 bases, leaving 15 bases between them. Germline values: CDR1 SQVTM, CDR2 ANQGSEA. The CDR3 length is 14 residues. The CDR3 here is CSVTGVNEGNTIYF. In DNA, the CDR3 is TGCAGCGTTACGGGCGTAAACGAAGGAAACACCATATATTTT.

A word on this clone: A read error may account for a junction end that differs from germline. The chain recombines TRBV10-1 with TRBJ2-6; D unresolved. Germline assignment: CDR1 WNHNN and CDR2 SYGVQD (reference sequence). This CDR3 region has 15 residues. This chain's CDR3 is CASSRKQRSHKVGPF. As DNA, the CDR3 is TGCGCCAGCAGTCGCAAGCAAAGATCGCACAAAGTCGGGCCATTC.

This sequence joins TRBV6-6 and TRBJ2-7; unclear D gene. Per germline, CDR1 MNHNY and CDR2 SVGAGI (reference sequence). The V and J ends lost 10 bases and 0 bases respectively, with 13 bases between them. CDR3 length: 13 residues. The CDR3 reads CATGSSDSYEQYF. CDR3 DNA sequence: TGTGCCACCGGGTCGTCGGACTCCTACGAGCAGTACTTC.

This clone showed up just once. The same CDR3 is also encoded by other DNA sequences in this sample. The V and J genes are TRBV6-5 and TRBJ1-1, with D uncertain. Trimming stripped 0 bases from V and 1 base from J, with 3 bases between. CDR3 size: 13 residues. The V gene's germline CDR1 is MNHEY and CDR2 SVGAGI. CDR3 sequence reads: CASSYSTNTEAFF. In DNA, the CDR3 is TGTGCCAGCAGTTACTCGACGAACACTGAAGCTTTCTTT.

The rearrangement uses TRBV27 and TRBJ2-7; 7 positions agree with TRBD2. Germline V lookup: CDR1 MNHEY, CDR2 SMNVEV (reference sequence). The trim removed 2 bases at V and 4 bases at J, leaving 5 bases unmatched. CDR3 size: 14 residues. CDR3 region: CASSLTAGTYEQYF. In DNA form, the CDR3 reads TGTGCCAGCAGTTTAACAGCGGGAACGTACGAGCAGTACTTC.

The rearrangement joins TRBV4-3 to TRBJ2-3, with 8 nucleotides matching TRBD2. CDR3 length: 15 amino acids. The germline V gene encodes CDR1 LGHNA and CDR2 YSLEER. Trimming at V came to 4 bases and at J to 4 bases, leaving 7 bases not matched to a gene. The CDR3 coding sequence is TGCGCCAGCAGCCCTGAGCGGGAGTGGGCAGATACGCAGTATTTT. Protein product: CASSPEREWADTQYF.

The V call is TRBV18, the J call TRBJ1-1; possibly TRBD1 for D (6 bases). The ends were cut back, 4 bases at V and 7 bases at J, with 10 bases in the middle. The CDR3 totals 12 residues. Per germline, CDR1 KGHSH and CDR2 LQKENI. The CDR3 sequence is CASSLGQFEAFF. The CDR3 DNA reads as TGTGCCAGCTCACTTGGACAGTTTGAAGCTTTCTTT.

A single count supports this clone. The V call is TRBV4-1, the J call TRBJ1-1; no firm D call. The germline V gene encodes CDR1 MGHRA and CDR2 YSYEKL. This CDR3 spans 12 amino acids. V was clipped by 1 base and J by 4 bases, with 4 bases between them. The CDR3 protein is CASSQVGTEAFF. Here the CDR3 DNA reads TGCGCCAGCAGCCAAGTGGGCACTGAAGCTTTCTTT.

The chain links TRBV2 to TRBJ2-1; TRBD2 aligns across 8 bases. The V gene's germline CDR1 is SNHLY and CDR2 FYNNEI. CDR3 length: 17 residues. With 6 bases clipped from V and 0 bases from J, the junction kept 10 bases outside the gene matches. DNA for the CDR3: TGTGCCAGCAGGACTAGCGCGAGTCAGAGCTCCTACAATGAGCAGTTCTTC. As protein: CASRTSASQSSYNEQFF.

The J gene is TRBJ2-3, the V gene TRBV29-1; the match to TRBD2 covers 9 bases. This CDR3 is 16 amino acids long. CDR1 is SQVTM and CDR2 is ANQGSEA in the germline V gene. With 4 bases clipped from V and 5 bases from J, the junction kept 13 bases outside the gene matches. CDR3 nucleotide sequence: TGCAGCGTTGTGGCGTGGCGGGAGGGAGGGATAGATACGCAGTATTTT. It translates to CSVVAWREGGIDTQYF.

In DNA, the CDR3 is TGTGCCAGCAGCCTGGTCGGAGCGGGATTCTCCTACGAGCAGTACTTC. Amino acids: CASSLVGAGFSYEQYF. This chain uses TRBV7-2 with TRBJ2-7, with 7 bases identical to TRBD2. The CDR3 is 16 residues long. CDR1 and CDR2 (germline): SGHTA, FQGNSA. The junction had 10 bases not matched to a gene; V was cut back by 5 bases and J by 0 bases.

V is TRBV10-1 and J is TRBJ2-7; D possibly corresponds to TRBD2 (6 bases). Germline loops: CDR1 WNHNN, CDR2 SYGVQD (reference sequence). This CDR3 has 12 amino acids. V shed 3 bases and J shed 5 bases, with 8 bases lying between them. In DNA form, the CDR3 reads TGCGCCAGCAGTGACGCTAGCGACGAGCAGTACTTC. It translates to CASSDASDEQYF.